This TCR beta chain is drawn from a study of post-analysis software for immune sequencing data. Notes on the study in general: Multiple sclerosis was associated with a significant reduction in normalized Chao1 diversity relative to controls. Five or six TRBV segments appeared more often in patients than in controls, and TRBV5-6, TRBV5-1 and TRBV20-1 were among these.

With regard to this clonotype: Its target is not known.

V shed 6 bases, J shed 3 bases, and the junction held 7 bases outside the gene matches. CDR3 size: 14 residues. The germline V gene has CDR1 DFQATT and CDR2 SNEGSKA (reference sequence). Libraries were made from TCR beta cDNA, and they carried unique molecular identifiers. TCRdb analysed the PCR reads with MiXCR anew, one entry per CDR3 protein. The sample includes 350,000 to 500,000 distinct CDR3 sequences, 39% of them seen just once. The sequence was obtained from a girl under 10 years old with multiple sclerosis. The V and J genes are TRBV20-1 and TRBJ1-4; 7 bases agree with TRBD1. Material: blood. As DNA, the CDR3 is TGCAGTGCGCTTACAGGGGCCCCTAATGAAAAACTGTTTTTT. It translates to CSALTGAPNEKLFF.